This entry lists 5 T cell receptor beta chains sequenced from one sample in a study of regulatory dendritic cells for organ transplantation. These receptors' targets are unknown. Allogeneic regulatory or mature dendritic cells were co-cultured for under six days with CFSE-labeled sorted T cells at 1:10. Here immunoSEQ multiplex PCR was the method, and the copy in TCRdb shows in-frame clones only, minus some. The data hold around 8,000 clones, with less than 75% observed a single time. Specimen: memory CD4+ T cells from blood cultured with dendritic cells. Subset: CD45RO+ memory T cells. These receptors were taken from a human donor in good health.

This chain joins TRBV7-2 and TRBJ2-5; TRBD2 might be the D (5 bases). The CDR3 runs 16 residues. V was pared by 5 bases and J by 1 base, with 17 bases between. Germline lookup yields CDR1 SGHTA and CDR2 FQGNSA. The CDR3 region is CASSAGLLNGQETQYF. For the CDR3, the DNA is TGTGCCAGCAGCGCCGGACTCCTGAACGGCCAAGAGACCCAGTACTTC. The variable domain in full, with the rest retrieved from reference TRBV7-2 and TRBJ2-5, is GAGVSQSPSNKVTEKGKDVELRCDPISGHTALYWYRQSLGQGLEFLIYFQGNSAPDKSGLPSDRFSAERTGGSVSTLTIQRTQQEDSAVYLCASSAGLLNGQETQYFGPGTRLLVL.

In its sample, this clone was seen once. This sequence joins TRBV9 and TRBJ1-4; tentatively, D is TRBD1 (6 bases). V gave up 0 bases and J gave up 7 bases, with 13 bases separating them. The CDR3 has 15 residues. The germline V gene encodes CDR1 SGDLS and CDR2 YYNGEE. CDR3 DNA sequence: TGTGCCAGCAGCGTAGGGGGGGGGCAGGTTGAAAAACTGTTTTTT. Amino acid sequence: CASSVGGGQVEKLFF.

This chain links TRBV2 with TRBJ2-7, with 9 bases identical to TRBD1. The CDR3 loop spans 14 amino acids. With V trimmed by 7 bases and J by 6 bases, 10 bases remained unmatched. The germline CDR1 and CDR2 sequences are SNHLY and FYNNEI. CDR3 sequence reads: CASNRDREVGEQYF. The CDR3 nucleotides read TGTGCCAGCAACCGGGACAGGGAAGTCGGCGAGCAGTACTTC.

This clone has only a few counts. The rearrangement links TRBV27 to TRBJ1-6, with D uncertain. Trimming shortened V by 5 bases and J by 4 bases, and 15 bases separated the two germline ends. Per the germline V gene, CDR1 is MNHEY and CDR2 is SMNVEV (reference sequence). This CDR3 comprises 16 residues. CDR3 DNA sequence: TGTGCCAGCAGTCCTTATCGAGCAACTTATAATTCACCCCTCCACTTT. Amino acids: CASSPYRATYNSPLHF.

J is TRBJ1-1 and V is TRBV6-5; a possible D gene is TRBD1 (5 bases). The CDR3 contains 14 residues. Trimming took off 6 bases at V and 1 base at J, with 12 bases between the two ends. The germline gives CDR1 MNHEY, CDR2 SVGAGI. The CDR3 is CASRRQIGNTEAFF. For the CDR3, the DNA is TGTGCCAGCAGGAGACAGATAGGGAACACTGAAGCTTTCTTT.